Below, one T cell receptor beta chain is given with its context. This entry is derived from a study of a mutant IDH1 vaccine in newly diagnosed glioma. As to time point: baseline, week 1 (first vaccination visit). Treatment denoted: pre-vaccination baseline after standard-of-care therapy. Some clones are missing from TCRdb's copy, which holds only in-frame ones; the method was immunoSEQ multiplex PCR. In the table there are roughly 70,000 clones, just over 85% of which are singletons. The CDR3 runs 11 residues. V lost 6 bases, J lost 3 bases, and 6 bases lay in between. Per the germline V gene, CDR1 is MDHEN and CDR2 is SYDVKM.

Sample: PBMCs, taken from a glioma patient treated with radiotherapy, temozolomide or both. V usage is TRBV28 and J usage is TRBJ2-7; D gene ambiguous. This clonotype was sampled from a man aged 25 to 40 with glioma. CDR3 coding DNA: TGTGCCAGCAGCATTCTCTACGAGCAGTACTTC. Amino acids: CASSILYEQYF.